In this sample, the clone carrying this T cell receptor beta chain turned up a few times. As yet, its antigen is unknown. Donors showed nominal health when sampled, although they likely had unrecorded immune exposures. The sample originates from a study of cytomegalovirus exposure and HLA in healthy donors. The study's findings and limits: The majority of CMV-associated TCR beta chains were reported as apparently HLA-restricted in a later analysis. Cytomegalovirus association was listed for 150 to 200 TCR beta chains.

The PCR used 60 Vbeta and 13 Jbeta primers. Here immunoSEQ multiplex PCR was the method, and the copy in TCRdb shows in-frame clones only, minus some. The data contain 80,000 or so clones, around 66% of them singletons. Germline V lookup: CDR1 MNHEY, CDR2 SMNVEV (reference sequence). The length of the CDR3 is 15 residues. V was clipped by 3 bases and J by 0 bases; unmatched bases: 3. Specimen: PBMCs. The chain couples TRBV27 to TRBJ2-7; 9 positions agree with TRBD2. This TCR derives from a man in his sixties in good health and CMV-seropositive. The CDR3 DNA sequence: TGTGCCAGCAGTTTCCTAGCGGGGAGCTCCTACGAGCAGTACTTC. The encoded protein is CASSFLAGSSYEQYF.